The source of this T cell receptor (beta chain) is a study of identical twins. This clonotype was observed at least ten times. The CDR3 is made up of 15 amino acids. Germline V gene sequence: CDR1 MNHNS, CDR2 SASEGT. With 6 bases removed from V and 6 bases from J, the gap between germline ends came to 17 bases. TCRdb re-derived calls from the 5' RACE reads in MiXCR, one entry per CDR3 protein. Here the sample spans roughly 710,000 distinct CDR3 sequences, roughly 6% being singletons. This TCR derives from a young man in good health. The chain links TRBV6-1 to TRBJ2-2, with D perhaps matching TRBD1 or TRBD2 (5 bases each). Sequencing was carried out using naive T cells sorted from blood. CDR3 protein: CASRDHTGGPGELFF. CDR3 nucleotide sequence: TGTGCCAGCAGGGATCACACAGGCGGGCCCGGGGAGCTGTTTTTT.